These T cell receptor beta chains were read from a single sample in a study of OX40 agonist ivuxolimab in advanced cancers. The repertoire was sequenced with immunoSEQ multiplex PCR; TCRdb's copy has only in-frame clones and lacks some. The table lists about 64,000 clones, just under 85% of them singletons. The source was CD4+ or CD8+ T cells sorted from blood, collected in a trial of the OX40 agonist ivuxolimab. These receptor sequences come from an adult with an advanced solid tumor such as melanoma, head and neck, liver or kidney cancer. CDR3s include the opening cysteine and the closing phenylalanine or tryptophan. The order of the fields is D gene, J gene, clone size, V gene, CDR3 protein, CDR3 DNA. A D gene is named only where the DNA matches it firmly. The size field is filled for only some rows; it gives once, few, many or a size class.

D gene: -
J gene: TRBJ2-7
clone size: -
V gene: TRBV7-2
CDR3 protein: CASSSYGQPSNEQYF
CDR3 DNA: TGTGCCAGCAGCTCCTACGGACAGCCTAGTAACGAGCAGTACTTC

D gene: -
J gene: TRBJ1-2
clone size: -
V gene: TRBV4-3
CDR3 protein: CASSQGAGSTNYGYTF
CDR3 DNA: TGCGCCAGCAGCCAAGGGGCCGGGAGTACTAACTATGGCTACACCTTC

D gene: TRBD1
J gene: TRBJ2-7
clone size: -
V gene: TRBV5-5
CDR3 protein: CASSFGQGLTYEQYF
CDR3 DNA: TGTGCCAGCAGCTTCGGACAGGGCCTAACCTACGAGCAGTACTTC

D gene: -
J gene: TRBJ1-6
clone size: -
V gene: TRBV27
CDR3 protein: CASRDNSYNSPLHF
CDR3 DNA: TGTGCCAGCAGGGACAACTCCTATAATTCACCCCTCCACTTT

D gene: TRBD2
J gene: TRBJ2-3
clone size: -
V gene: TRBV10-2
CDR3 protein: CASSELAGARADTQYF
CDR3 DNA: TGCGCCAGCAGTGAACTAGCGGGAGCCCGCGCAGATACGCAGTATTTT

D gene: TRBD1
J gene: TRBJ2-7
clone size: -
V gene: TRBV7-3
CDR3 protein: CASSQAGGEQYF
CDR3 DNA: TGTGCCAGCAGCCAGGCAGGGGGCGAGCAGTACTTC

D gene: -
J gene: TRBJ1-6
clone size: -
V gene: TRBV25-1
CDR3 protein: CASSDRSNSPLHF
CDR3 DNA: TGTGCCAGCAGTGACAGATCTAATTCACCCCTCCACTTT

D gene: -
J gene: TRBJ1-5
clone size: -
V gene: TRBV6-6
CDR3 protein: CASRFQGLQPQHF
CDR3 DNA: TGTGCCAGCAGATTCCAGGGTTTACAGCCCCAGCATTTT

D gene: TRBD1
J gene: TRBJ1-1
clone size: few
V gene: TRBV2
CDR3 protein: CASSSMTGYTEAFF
CDR3 DNA: TGTGCCAGCAGTTCTATGACAGGGTACACTGAAGCTTTCTTT

D gene: -
J gene: TRBJ2-7
clone size: -
V gene: TRBV19
CDR3 protein: CASSPGASRQYF
CDR3 DNA: TGTGCCAGTAGTCCGGGAGCTTCCCGGCAGTACTTC

D gene: -
J gene: TRBJ2-7
clone size: -
V gene: TRBV19
CDR3 protein: CASSPPGSLNYEQYF
CDR3 DNA: TGTGCCAGTAGCCCTCCTGGGAGTCTTAACTACGAGCAGTACTTC

D gene: -
J gene: TRBJ1-1
clone size: once
V gene: TRBV4-2
CDR3 protein: CASSQEWGSEAFF
CDR3 DNA: TGTGCCAGCAGCCAAGAGTGGGGTTCTGAAGCTTTCTTT

D gene: -
J gene: TRBJ1-1
clone size: once
V gene: TRBV11-2
CDR3 protein: CASSFRAGVGGAFF
CDR3 DNA: TGTGCCAGCAGCTTCAGGGCAGGGGTCGGGGGAGCTTTCTTT

D gene: -
J gene: TRBJ1-6
clone size: -
V gene: TRBV4-3
CDR3 protein: CASSQETKSSYNSPLHF
CDR3 DNA: TGCGCCAGCAGCCAAGAGACGAAAAGCTCCTATAATTCACCCCTCCACTTT

D gene: TRBD2
J gene: TRBJ2-1
clone size: -
V gene: TRBV7-9
CDR3 protein: CASSSTSGRVYEQFF
CDR3 DNA: TGTGCCAGCAGCTCGACTAGCGGGAGGGTCTATGAGCAGTTCTTC

D gene: TRBD2
J gene: TRBJ2-1
clone size: -
V gene: TRBV5-1
CDR3 protein: CASSLVAGREGGEQFF
CDR3 DNA: TGCGCCAGCAGCTTGGTAGCGGGGAGAGAAGGGGGTGAGCAGTTCTTC

D gene: -
J gene: TRBJ1-1
clone size: -
V gene: TRBV29-1
CDR3 protein: CSVEEGSNTEAFF
CDR3 DNA: TGCAGCGTTGAGGAGGGGTCGAACACTGAAGCTTTCTTT

D gene: TRBD2
J gene: TRBJ2-7
clone size: -
V gene: TRBV7-3
CDR3 protein: CASSLRGGRAHEQYF
CDR3 DNA: TGTGCCAGCAGCTTAAGGGGCGGGAGGGCCCACGAGCAGTACTTC

D gene: -
J gene: TRBJ2-7
clone size: -
V gene: TRBV5-4
CDR3 protein: CASSPTDSSGTYEQYF
CDR3 DNA: TGTGCCAGCAGCCCGACCGACTCATCTGGGACCTACGAGCAGTACTTC

D gene: -
J gene: TRBJ2-7
clone size: -
V gene: TRBV11-3
CDR3 protein: CASSLAAPSYEQYF
CDR3 DNA: TGTGCCAGCAGCTTAGCCGCACCGTCCTACGAGCAGTACTTC

D gene: TRBD1
J gene: TRBJ1-2
clone size: -
V gene: TRBV25-1
CDR3 protein: CASRVTGDSGGYTF
CDR3 DNA: TGTGCCAGCAGAGTCACAGGGGATTCGGGTGGCTACACCTTC

D gene: -
J gene: TRBJ1-4
clone size: -
V gene: TRBV6-5
CDR3 protein: CASGHLGEKLFF
CDR3 DNA: TGTGCCAGCGGGCATCTAGGGGAAAAACTGTTTTTT

D gene: -
J gene: TRBJ1-2
clone size: -
V gene: TRBV6-1
CDR3 protein: CASSEAYSGGEAKNYNYGYTF
CDR3 DNA: TGTGCCAGCAGTGAAGCATATAGCGGGGGAGAAGCAAAGAATTATAACTATGGCTACACCTTC

D gene: TRBD1
J gene: TRBJ1-6
clone size: -
V gene: TRBV28
CDR3 protein: CASSGDRGYSPLHF
CDR3 DNA: TGTGCCAGCAGTGGGGACAGGGGGTATTCACCCCTCCACTTT

D gene: -
J gene: TRBJ2-1
clone size: -
V gene: TRBV2
CDR3 protein: CASRRDSAYNEQFF
CDR3 DNA: TGTGCCAGCAGGAGGGACTCCGCCTACAATGAGCAGTTCTTC

D gene: TRBD1
J gene: TRBJ1-1
clone size: -
V gene: TRBV5-1
CDR3 protein: CASSLGTGAMNTEAFF
CDR3 DNA: TGCGCCAGCAGCTTGGGGACAGGGGCCATGAACACTGAAGCTTTCTTT

D gene: TRBD1
J gene: TRBJ1-2
clone size: -
V gene: TRBV15
CDR3 protein: CATSRRRDRESYTF
CDR3 DNA: TGTGCCACCAGCAGAAGACGGGACAGGGAAAGCTACACCTTC

D gene: TRBD1
J gene: TRBJ2-5
clone size: -
V gene: TRBV5-1
CDR3 protein: CASSSKGGAETQYF
CDR3 DNA: TGCGCCAGCAGCTCCAAAGGGGGCGCAGAGACCCAGTACTTC

D gene: -
J gene: TRBJ2-4
clone size: -
V gene: TRBV19
CDR3 protein: CASSPPLPLSIQYF
CDR3 DNA: TGTGCCAGTTCGCCTCCACTGCCGTTAAGCATTCAGTACTTC

D gene: -
J gene: TRBJ2-5
clone size: -
V gene: TRBV5-1
CDR3 protein: CASSLAGVNQETQYF
CDR3 DNA: TGCGCCAGCAGCTTGGCCGGGGTTAACCAAGAGACCCAGTACTTC

D gene: -
J gene: TRBJ2-1
clone size: few
V gene: TRBV9
CDR3 protein: CASSVRVGGSYNEQFF
CDR3 DNA: TGTGCCAGCAGCGTAAGAGTGGGAGGCTCCTACAATGAGCAGTTCTTC

D gene: TRBD1
J gene: TRBJ2-1
clone size: -
V gene: TRBV7-3
CDR3 protein: CASSSLAGTGARNEQFF
CDR3 DNA: TGTGCCAGCAGCTCCCTGGCCGGGACAGGGGCTCGTAATGAGCAGTTCTTC

D gene: -
J gene: TRBJ1-6
clone size: -
V gene: TRBV28
CDR3 protein: CASSQGRDNSPLHF
CDR3 DNA: TGTGCCAGCAGTCAGGGACGGGATAATTCACCCCTCCACTTT

D gene: -
J gene: TRBJ1-5
clone size: -
V gene: TRBV9
CDR3 protein: CASSVGQGSNQPQHF
CDR3 DNA: TGTGCCAGCAGCGTAGGGCAGGGGAGCAATCAGCCCCAGCATTTT

D gene: TRBD2
J gene: TRBJ2-7
clone size: -
V gene: TRBV10-3
CDR3 protein: CAISEAGGVYEQYF
CDR3 DNA: TGTGCCATCAGTGAGGCGGGGGGGGTTTACGAGCAGTACTTC

D gene: -
J gene: TRBJ2-7
clone size: -
V gene: TRBV2
CDR3 protein: CASTDREGSYEQYF
CDR3 DNA: TGTGCCAGCACCGACAGGGAGGGGTCCTACGAGCAGTACTTC